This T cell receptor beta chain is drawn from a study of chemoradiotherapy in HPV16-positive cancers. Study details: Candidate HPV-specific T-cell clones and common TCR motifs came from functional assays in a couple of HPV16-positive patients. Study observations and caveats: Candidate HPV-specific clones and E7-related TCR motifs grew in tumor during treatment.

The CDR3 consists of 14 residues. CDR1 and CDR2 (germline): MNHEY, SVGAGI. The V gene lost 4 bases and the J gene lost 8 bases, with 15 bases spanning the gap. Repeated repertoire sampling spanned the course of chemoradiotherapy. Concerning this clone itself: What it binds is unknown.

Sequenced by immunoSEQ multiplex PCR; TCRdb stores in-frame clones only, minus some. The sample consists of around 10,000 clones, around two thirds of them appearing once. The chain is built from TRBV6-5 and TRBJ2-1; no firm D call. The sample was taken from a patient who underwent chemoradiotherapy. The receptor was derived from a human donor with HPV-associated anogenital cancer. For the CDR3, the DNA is TGTGCCAGCAGTTCCACCTGGGCCGGCGATGAGCAGTTCTTC. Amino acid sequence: CASSSTWAGDEQFF.